This TCR beta chain appears in the sequencing data of a study of blood T cell repertoires in COVID-19. Study-wide background: T cells, B-cell-depleted T cells, or PBMCs supplied cDNA or gDNA.

Under the authors' procedure: Amplification of reference gene primers provided the estimated nucleated cell counts. Some clones are missing from TCRdb's copy, which holds only in-frame ones; the method was immunoSEQ multiplex PCR. The D gene and trimming were derived from the DNA, and the V and J assignments and clone size from that table. The sample includes 250,000 to 300,000 clones, more than 80% of them seen just once. The CDR3 runs to 14 residues. V gave up 5 bases and J gave up 9 bases, with 14 bases separating them. Per the germline V gene, CDR1 is SGHTA and CDR2 is FQGTGA. This clone was counted a few times.

The sequencing sample was made of peripheral blood. V and J are TRBV7-3 and TRBJ1-6; tentatively, D is TRBD1 (5 bases). This sequence originates from a woman aged 25 to 39 with active or convalescent COVID-19. The CDR3, as DNA: TGTGCCAGCAGCGCAGCGGGGGGGACTTCACCCCTCCACTTT. Translation: CASSAAGGTSPLHF.